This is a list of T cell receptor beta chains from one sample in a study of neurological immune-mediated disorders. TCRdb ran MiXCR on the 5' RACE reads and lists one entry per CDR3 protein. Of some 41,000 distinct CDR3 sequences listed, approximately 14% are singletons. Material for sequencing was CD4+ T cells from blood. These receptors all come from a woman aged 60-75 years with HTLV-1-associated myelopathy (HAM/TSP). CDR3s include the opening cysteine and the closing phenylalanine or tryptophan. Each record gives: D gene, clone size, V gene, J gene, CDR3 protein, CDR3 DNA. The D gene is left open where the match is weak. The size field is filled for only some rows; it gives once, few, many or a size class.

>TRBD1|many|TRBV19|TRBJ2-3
CASSTTGRGGRTQYF
TGTGCCAGTAGCACGACAGGGAGAGGGGGCAGGACGCAGTATTTT
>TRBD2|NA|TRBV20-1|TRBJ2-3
CSASPGTSGGRRDTQYF
TGCAGTGCTAGCCCCGGGACTAGCGGGGGCAGGCGCGATACGCAGTATTTT
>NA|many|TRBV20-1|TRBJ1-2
CSALRHYGYTF
TGCAGTGCCCTCCGACACTATGGCTACACCTTC
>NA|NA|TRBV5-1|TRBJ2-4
CASSLEGLSNLAKNIQYF
TGCGCCAGCAGCTTGGAGGGTTTGTCCAATCTAGCCAAAAACATTCAGTACTTC
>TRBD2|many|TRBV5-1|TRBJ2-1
CASSLVTSGGATEQFF
TGCGCCAGCAGCTTGGTAACGAGCGGGGGGGCAACTGAGCAGTTCTTC
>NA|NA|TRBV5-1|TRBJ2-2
CASKGSTRYTGELFF
TGCGCCAGCAAGGGGTCGACGAGGTACACCGGGGAGCTGTTTTTT
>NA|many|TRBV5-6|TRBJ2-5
CASSRLEAGNQETQYF
TGTGCCAGCAGCCGACTCGAGGCGGGGAACCAAGAGACCCAGTACTTC
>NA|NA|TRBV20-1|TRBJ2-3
CSASSGPDTQYF
TGCAGTGCTAGTAGTGGGCCAGATACGCAGTATTTT
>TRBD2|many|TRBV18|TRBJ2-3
CASSPLRAGGTDTQYF
TGTGCCAGCTCACCACTTCGGGCGGGGGGCACAGATACGCAGTATTTT
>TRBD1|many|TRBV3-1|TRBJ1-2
CASSWLGQNNYGYTF
TGTGCCAGCAGTTGGTTGGGACAGAATAACTATGGCTACACCTTC
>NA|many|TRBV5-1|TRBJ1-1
CASSLVGGNTEAFF
TGCGCCAGCAGCTTGGTAGGGGGGAACACTGAAGCTTTCTTT
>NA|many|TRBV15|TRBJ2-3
CATSRDFGGYTDTQYF
TGTGCCACCAGCAGAGATTTCGGAGGGTACACAGATACGCAGTATTTT
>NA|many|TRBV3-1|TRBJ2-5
CASGPGAQETQYF
TGTGCCAGCGGTCCAGGGGCACAAGAGACCCAGTACTTC
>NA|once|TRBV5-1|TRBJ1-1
CASRLLTGGTEAFF
TGCGCCAGCAGACTTTTGACGGGGGGGACTGAAGCTTTCTTT
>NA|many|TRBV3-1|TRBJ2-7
CASSQDLQPQDF
TGTGCCAGCAGCCAAGATTTGCAGCCCCAGGACTTC
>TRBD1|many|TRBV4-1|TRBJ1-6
CASSRLTGTGVSPLHF
TGCGCCAGCAGCCGCCTAACCGGGACAGGGGTTTCACCCCTCCACTTT
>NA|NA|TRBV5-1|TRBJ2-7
CASSSGGQLYEQYF
TGTGCCAGCAGCTCGGGGGGACAGCTGTACGAGCAGTACTTC
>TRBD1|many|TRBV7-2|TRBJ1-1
CASSFGQANTEAFF
TGTGCCAGCAGCTTTGGACAGGCGAACACTGAAGCTTTCTTT
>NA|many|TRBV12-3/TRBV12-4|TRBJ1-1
CASSLGSGGVTEAFF
TGTGCCAGCAGTTTAGGGTCGGGAGGGGTTACTGAAGCTTTCTTT
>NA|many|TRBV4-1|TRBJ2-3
CASSQDLAASTDTQYF
TGCGCCAGCAGCCAAGATTTGGCAGCTAGCACAGATACGCAGTATTTT
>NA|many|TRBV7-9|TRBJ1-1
CASSFELGEGTEAFF
TGTGCCAGCAGCTTTGAGCTAGGGGAGGGCACTGAAGCTTTCTTT
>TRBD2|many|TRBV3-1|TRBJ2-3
CASSHEVAGDTDTQYF
TGTGCCAGCAGCCATGAGGTGGCGGGGGACACAGATACGCAGTATTTT
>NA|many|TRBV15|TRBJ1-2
CATSRDWADNYGYTF
TGTGCCACCAGCAGAGATTGGGCGGATAACTATGGCTACACCTTC
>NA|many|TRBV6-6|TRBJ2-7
CASTIRLVDEQYF
TGTGCCAGCACCATACGCCTAGTGGATGAGCAGTACTTC
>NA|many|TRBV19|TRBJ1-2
CASSIGPDYGYTF
TGTGCCAGTAGTATTGGGCCCGACTATGGCTACACCTTC
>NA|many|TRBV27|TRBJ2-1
CAIRSSESSYNEQFF
TGTGCCATCAGGAGTTCCGAGAGCTCCTACAATGAGCAGTTCTTC
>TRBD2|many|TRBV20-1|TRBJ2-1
CSARDSSGVYNEQFF
TGCAGTGCTAGAGATTCTAGCGGGGTTTACAATGAGCAGTTCTTC
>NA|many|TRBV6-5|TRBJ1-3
CASSYSQSTGNTIYF
TGTGCCAGCAGTTACAGCCAGTCTACTGGAAACACCATATATTTT
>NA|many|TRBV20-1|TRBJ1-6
CSAYSADNSPLHF
TGCAGTGCTTACAGTGCAGATAATTCACCCCTCCACTTT
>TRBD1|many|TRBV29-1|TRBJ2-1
CSVEGQGGYNEQFF
TGCAGCGTTGAGGGACAGGGAGGTTACAATGAGCAGTTCTTC
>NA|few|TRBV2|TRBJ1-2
CASVTEQVGYTF
TGTGCCAGCGTTACGGAACAGGTTGGCTACACCTTC
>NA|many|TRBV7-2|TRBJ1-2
CASSIDQVGYTF
TGTGCCAGCAGTATTGATCAGGTCGGCTACACCTTC
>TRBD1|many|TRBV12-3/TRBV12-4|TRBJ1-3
CASSLGQAAGNTIYF
TGTGCCAGCAGTTTGGGACAGGCGGCCGGAAACACCATATATTTT
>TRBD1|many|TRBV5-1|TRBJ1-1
CASSLGTATEAFF
TGCGCCAGCAGCTTAGGGACAGCTACTGAAGCTTTCTTT
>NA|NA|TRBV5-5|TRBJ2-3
CASSFNPYPSTDTQYF
TGTGCCAGCAGCTTTAATCCCTACCCTAGCACAGATACGCAGTATTTT
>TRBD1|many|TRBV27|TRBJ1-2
CASSLQGAPNYGYTF
TGTGCCAGCAGCCTACAGGGGGCTCCCAACTATGGCTACACCTTC
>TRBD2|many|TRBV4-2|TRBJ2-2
CASSQVRTSGGAGELFF
TGTGCCAGCAGCCAAGTTCGGACTAGCGGGGGGGCAGGGGAGCTGTTTTTT
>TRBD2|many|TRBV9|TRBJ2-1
CASSPIAGDAYNEQFF
TGTGCCAGCAGCCCCATAGCGGGGGATGCTTACAATGAGCAGTTCTTC
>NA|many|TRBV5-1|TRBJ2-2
CASSFGTGPNTGELFF
TGCGCCAGCAGCTTCGGAACAGGGCCGAACACCGGGGAGCTGTTTTTT
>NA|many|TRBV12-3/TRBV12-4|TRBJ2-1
CASSLQRDNEQFF
TGTGCCAGCAGTCTTCAGAGAGACAATGAGCAGTTCTTC
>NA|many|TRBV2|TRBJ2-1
CASRKGGSGSYNEQFF
TGTGCCAGCAGAAAGGGGGGGTCGGGTTCCTACAATGAGCAGTTCTTC
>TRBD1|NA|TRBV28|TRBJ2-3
CASQKRGTGDTQYF
TGTGCCAGCCAAAAACGGGGGACAGGAGATACGCAGTATTTT
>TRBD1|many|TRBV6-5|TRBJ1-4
CASSYVGQGAEKLFF
TGTGCCAGCAGTTACGTGGGACAGGGTGCAGAAAAACTGTTTTTT
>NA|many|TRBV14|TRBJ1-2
CASSQSGRYYGYTF
TGTGCCAGCAGCCAATCGGGACGGTACTATGGCTACACCTTC
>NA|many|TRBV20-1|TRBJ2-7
CSARGTPSYEQYF
TGCAGTGCTAGGGGTACACCGTCCTACGAGCAGTACTTC